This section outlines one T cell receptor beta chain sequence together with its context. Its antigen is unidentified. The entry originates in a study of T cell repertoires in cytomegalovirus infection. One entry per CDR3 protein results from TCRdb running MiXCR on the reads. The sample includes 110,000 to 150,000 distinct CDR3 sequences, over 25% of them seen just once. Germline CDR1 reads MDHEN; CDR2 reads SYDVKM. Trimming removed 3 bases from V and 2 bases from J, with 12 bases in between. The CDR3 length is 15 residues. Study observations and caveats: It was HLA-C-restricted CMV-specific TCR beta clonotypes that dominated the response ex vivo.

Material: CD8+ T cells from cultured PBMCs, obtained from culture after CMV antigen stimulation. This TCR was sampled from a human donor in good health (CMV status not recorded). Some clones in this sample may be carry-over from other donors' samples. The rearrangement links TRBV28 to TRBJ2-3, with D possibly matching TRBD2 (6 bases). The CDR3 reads CASSLARGDTDTQYF. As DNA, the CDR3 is TGTGCCAGCAGTTTGGCCCGCGGGGACACAGATACGCAGTATTTT.